Described below is a single T cell receptor (beta chain) sequence and its context. Its target is unknown. RNA in amounts of roughly 0.45 to 1 ug was reverse transcribed with random hexamers. Each CDR3 protein gets one entry after TCRdb re-called the immunoSEQ multiplex PCR reads with MiXCR. The table shows 210,000 or so distinct CDR3 sequences, with about 94% occurring only once. This specimen belongs to a study of CD8 T cells in Susac syndrome. Study-wide background: Treatment status at blood draw for the Susac syndrome patients was therapy-naive, corticosteroids, or intravenous immunoglobulin alone.

Findings and limits, study-wide: In Susac patients, clonal expansion was not detected in CD4+ cells.

Trimming took 5 bases from V and 5 from J, leaving 19 bases between them. The length of the CDR3 is 16 residues. The rearrangement joins TRBV6-7 to TRBJ2-1, with D maybe TRBD2 (6 bases). TRBV6-7 is sorted into the ORF group, with uncertain function. The sequencing sample was made of CD4+ T cells from PBMCs. The receptor comes from a human donor with Susac syndrome. The CDR3 DNA follows: TGTGCCAGCAGTCCGGAAGCCGGGACTCCGAACAATGAGCAGTTCTTC. Encoded protein: CASSPEAGTPNNEQFF.